These 9 T cell receptor beta chains were all obtained from the same sample, sequenced in a study of CD8+CD57+ T cells in acquired aplastic anemia. The template used for profiling TCR beta VDJ and CDR3 was genomic DNA. TCRdb itself ran the reads through MiXCR, one entry per CDR3 protein. Of 160,000 or so distinct CDR3 sequences listed, around half are singletons. All patients picked for sequencing had shown, by flow cytometry, an expansion of CD8+CD57+ cells. Sequenced: sorted CD4+, CD8+, or CD8+CD57+ T cells (not recorded which) from PBMCs. The receptors stem from a human donor with aplastic anemia.

The rearrangement joins TRBV5-1 to TRBJ2-1; the D gene is possibly TRBD1 (6 bases). Germline V CDR1 and CDR2: SGHRS, YFSETQ. Trimming stripped 1 base from V and 0 bases from J, with 17 bases between. This CDR3 comprises 18 residues. The DNA of the CDR3 is TGCGCCAGCAGCTTGAATGGGGGCCTAAGGAGCTCCTACAATGAGCAGTTCTTC. Its translation: CASSLNGGLRSSYNEQFF.

The gene calls are TRBV7-6 and TRBJ2-7; 11 bases map to TRBD2. The germline gives CDR1 SGHVS, CDR2 FNYEAQ. J gave up 7 bases and V 0 bases, and 5 bases lay outside the gene matches. The CDR3 consists of 15 residues. The CDR3 DNA is TGTGCCAGCAGCTTAGCGGGGACTAGCGGCTTGGAGCAGTACTTC. Protein: CASSLAGTSGLEQYF. The full variable domain, its missing parts supplied by reference TRBV7-6 and TRBJ2-7, is GAGVSQSPRYKVTKRGQDVALRCDPISGHVSLYWYRQALGQGPEFLTYFNYEAQQDKSGLPNDRFSAERPEGSISTLTIQRTEQRDSAMYRCASSLAGTSGLEQYFGPGTRLTVT.

The chain combines TRBV24-1 with TRBJ1-2; a possible D gene is TRBD1 (5 bases). The CDR3 extends over 14 amino acids. Germline V gene data show CDR1 as KGHDR and CDR2 as SFDVKD. Trimming removed 3 bases at V and 2 bases at J, with 9 bases between. This CDR3 reads CATSDGTVNYGYTF. As DNA, the CDR3 is TGTGCCACCAGTGATGGGACCGTCAACTATGGCTACACCTTC.

This clonotype was observed a handful of times. A much larger clone differs by one base, so this may be a read error. The chain joins TRBV11-2 to TRBJ1-6; 12 bases line up with TRBD1. This CDR3 spans 17 amino acids. Germline assignment: CDR1 SGHAT and CDR2 FQNNGV. CDR3 residues: CASSRDRGQSYDSPLHF. The CDR3 coding sequence is TGTGCCAGCAGTCGGGACAGGGGGCAGTCCTATGATTCACCCCTCCACTTT.

Turning to this clonotype: The junction differs from germline at one of its ends, possibly a read error. The chain is built from TRBV2 and TRBJ2-3, with TRBD2 matching 9 bases. Germline loops: CDR1 SNHLY, CDR2 FYNNEI. CDR3 length equals 14 residues. The chain's CDR3 is CACSPGTSPDTQYF. CDR3 bases: TGTGCCTGCAGTCCCGGGACTAGCCCAGATACGCAGTATTTT.

This clonotype was counted at least ten times. The chain is built from TRBV12-3 or TRBV12-4 and TRBJ2-5; 8 nucleotides match TRBD2. V was pared by 7 bases and J by 5 bases, with 9 bases of the junction left unmatched. The CDR3 is made up of 14 amino acids. CDR3 residues: CASTLRGGRETQYF. The CDR3, as DNA: TGTGCCAGCACCCTACGGGGGGGAAGGGAGACCCAGTACTTC.

This clonotype was observed at least ten times. This sequence joins TRBV6-1 and TRBJ2-7, with TRBD1 matching over 10 bases. This CDR3 contains 15 residues. The germline V gene has CDR1 MNHNS and CDR2 SASEGT. Germline trimming cut 8 bases from V and 1 base from J; bases unmatched to any gene: 8. CDR3 protein: CASQPGQGVSYEQYV. The CDR3 DNA reads as TGTGCCAGCCAGCCTGGACAGGGGGTTTCCTACGAGCAGTACGTC.

This clonotype was seen ten or more times. The chain couples TRBV20-1 to TRBJ2-2; D call uncertain. Per germline, CDR1 DFQATT and CDR2 SNEGSKA (reference sequence). This CDR3 has 14 amino acids. Trimming pared 3 bases from V and 1 base from J, leaving 9 bases between. The CDR3 region is CSARGSRNTGELFF. The CDR3 DNA sequence: TGCAGTGCTAGGGGTAGCCGGAACACCGGGGAGCTGTTTTTT.

The J gene is TRBJ2-3, the V gene TRBV15; maybe TRBD1 (6 bases). Germline loops: CDR1 LNHNV, CDR2 YYDKDF (reference sequence). The ends were cut back, 0 bases at V and 1 base at J, with 8 bases in the middle. This CDR3 region has 15 residues. DNA for the CDR3: TGTGCCACCAGCAGAGAAGGGGGACGCACAGATACGCAGTATTTT. It specifies CATSREGGRTDTQYF.